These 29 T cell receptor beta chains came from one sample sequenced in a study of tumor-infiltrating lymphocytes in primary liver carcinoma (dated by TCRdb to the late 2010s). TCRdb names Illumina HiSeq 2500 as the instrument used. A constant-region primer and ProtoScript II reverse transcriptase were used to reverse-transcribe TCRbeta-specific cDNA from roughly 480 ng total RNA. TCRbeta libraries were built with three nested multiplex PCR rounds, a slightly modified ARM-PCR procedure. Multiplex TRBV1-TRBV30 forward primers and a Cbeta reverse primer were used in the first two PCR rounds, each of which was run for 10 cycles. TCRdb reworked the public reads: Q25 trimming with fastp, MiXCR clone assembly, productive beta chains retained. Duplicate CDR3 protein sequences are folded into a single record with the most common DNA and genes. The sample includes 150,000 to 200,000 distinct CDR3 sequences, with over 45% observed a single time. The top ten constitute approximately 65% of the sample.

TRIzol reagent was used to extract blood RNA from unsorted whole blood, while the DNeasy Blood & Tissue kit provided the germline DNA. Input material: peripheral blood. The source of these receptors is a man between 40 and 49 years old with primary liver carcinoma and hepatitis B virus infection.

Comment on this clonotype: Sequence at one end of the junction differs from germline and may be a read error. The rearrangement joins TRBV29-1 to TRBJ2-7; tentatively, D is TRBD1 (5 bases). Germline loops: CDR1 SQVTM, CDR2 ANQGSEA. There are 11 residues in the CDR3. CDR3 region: CNVEGANEQYF. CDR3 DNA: TGCAACGTTGAAGGGGCCAACGAGCAGTACTTC.

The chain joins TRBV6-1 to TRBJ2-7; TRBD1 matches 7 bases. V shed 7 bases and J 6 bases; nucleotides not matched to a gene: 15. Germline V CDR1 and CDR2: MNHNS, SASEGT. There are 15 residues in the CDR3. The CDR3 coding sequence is TGTGCCAGCAACCCGACAGGGAAGATTGCGGGCGAGCAGTACTTC. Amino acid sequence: CASNPTGKIAGEQYF.

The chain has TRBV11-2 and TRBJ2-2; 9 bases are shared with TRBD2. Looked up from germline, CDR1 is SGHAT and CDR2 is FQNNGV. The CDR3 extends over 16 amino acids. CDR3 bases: TGTACTAGCAGCTTAATGGCGCTAGCGGGAACCGGGGAGCTGTTTTTT. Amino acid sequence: CTSSLMALAGTGELFF.

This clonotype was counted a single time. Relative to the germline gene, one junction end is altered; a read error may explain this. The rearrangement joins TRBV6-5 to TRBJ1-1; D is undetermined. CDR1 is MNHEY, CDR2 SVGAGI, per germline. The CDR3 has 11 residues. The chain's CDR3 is CASSLNNESFF. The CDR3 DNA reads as TGTGCCAGCAGTCTCAACAATGAATCTTTCTTT.

The CDR3 spells CASSLDRPCEQYF. The CDR3 DNA sequence: TGTGCCAGCAGCTTAGACAGACCCTGCGAGCAGTACTTC. J is TRBJ2-7 and V is TRBV11-1; D gene unclear. V was clipped by 1 base and J by 6 bases, with 10 bases between them. Germline V lookup: CDR1 SGHAT, CDR2 FQDESV (reference sequence). The CDR3 is 13 residues long.

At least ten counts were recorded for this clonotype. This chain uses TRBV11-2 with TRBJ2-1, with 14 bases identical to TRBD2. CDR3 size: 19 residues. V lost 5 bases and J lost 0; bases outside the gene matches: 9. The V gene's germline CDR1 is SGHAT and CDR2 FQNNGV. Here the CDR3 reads CASSGGTSGGESSYNEQFF. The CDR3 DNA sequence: TGTGCCAGCAGCGGCGGGACTAGCGGGGGTGAAAGCTCCTACAATGAGCAGTTCTTC.

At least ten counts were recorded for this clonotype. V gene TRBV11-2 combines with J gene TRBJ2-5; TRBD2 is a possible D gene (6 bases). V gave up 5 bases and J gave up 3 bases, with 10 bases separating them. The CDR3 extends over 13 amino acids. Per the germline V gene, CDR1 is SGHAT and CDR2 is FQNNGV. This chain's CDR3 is CASSPGLEETQYF. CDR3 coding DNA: TGTGCCAGCAGCCCGGGACTCGAAGAGACCCAGTACTTC. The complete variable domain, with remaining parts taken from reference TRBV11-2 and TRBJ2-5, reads EAGVAQSPRYKIIEKRQSVAFWCNPISGHATLYWYQQILGQGPKLLIQFQNNGVVDDSQLPKDRFSAERLKGVDSTLKIQPAKLEDSAVYLCASSPGLEETQYFGPGTRLLVL.

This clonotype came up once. CDR3 sequence: CASSYSAGRPREKLFF. The CDR3 region has the DNA TGTGCCAGCAGCTATTCCGCTGGCAGGCCTAGGGAAAAACTGTTTTTT. The genes are TRBV5-6 and TRBJ1-4, with D unclear. Per germline, CDR1 SGHDT and CDR2 YYEEEE. The V gene lost 3 bases and the J gene lost 8 bases, with 20 bases spanning the gap. The CDR3 is made up of 16 amino acids. The variable domain in full, with the rest retrieved from reference TRBV5-6 and TRBJ1-4, is DAGVTQSPTHLIKTRGQQVTLRCSPKSGHDTVSWYQQALGQGPQFIFQYYEEEERQRGNFPDRFSGHQFPNYSSELNVNALLLGDSALYLCASSYSAGRPREKLFFGSGTQLSVL.

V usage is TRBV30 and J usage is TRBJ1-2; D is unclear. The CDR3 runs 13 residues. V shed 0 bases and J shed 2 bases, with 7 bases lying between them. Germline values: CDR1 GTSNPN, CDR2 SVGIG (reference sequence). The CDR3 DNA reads TGTGCCTGGAGTGTACAAGAAAACTATGGCTACACCTTC. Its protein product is CAWSVQENYGYTF. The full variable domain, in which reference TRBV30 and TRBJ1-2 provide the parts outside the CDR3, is SQTIHQWPATLVQPVGSPLSLECTVEGTSNPNLYWYRQAAGRGLQLLFYSVGIGQISSEVPQNLSASRPQDRQFILSSKKLLLSDSGFYLCAWSVQENYGYTFGSGTRLTVV.

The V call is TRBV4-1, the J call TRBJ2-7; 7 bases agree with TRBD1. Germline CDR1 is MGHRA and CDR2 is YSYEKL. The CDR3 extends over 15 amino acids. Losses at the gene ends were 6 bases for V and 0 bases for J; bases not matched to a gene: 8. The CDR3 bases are TGCGCCAGCAGTCTCACAGGGGTAAACTCCTACGAGCAGTACTTC. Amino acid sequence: CASSLTGVNSYEQYF.

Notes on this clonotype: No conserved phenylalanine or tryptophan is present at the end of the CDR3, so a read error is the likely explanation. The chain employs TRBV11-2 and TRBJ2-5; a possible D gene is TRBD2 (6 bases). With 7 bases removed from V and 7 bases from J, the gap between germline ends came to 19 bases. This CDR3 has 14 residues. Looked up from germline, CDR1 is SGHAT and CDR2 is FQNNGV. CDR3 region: CASNPGLALGTQYL. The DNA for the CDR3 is TGTGCCAGCAACCCGGGACTCGCGTTAGGGACCCAGTACCTC.

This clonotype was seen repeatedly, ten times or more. The CDR3 sequence is CASSLDAGGETQYF. DNA of the CDR3: TGTGCCAGCAGCTTAGATGCGGGAGGAGAGACCCAGTACTTC. J is TRBJ2-5 and V is TRBV11-2; 8 bases align to TRBD2. The CDR3 is 14 amino acids. Germline-derived CDR1 and CDR2 are SGHAT and FQNNGV. With 0 bases clipped from V and 4 bases from J, the junction kept 1 base outside the gene matches.

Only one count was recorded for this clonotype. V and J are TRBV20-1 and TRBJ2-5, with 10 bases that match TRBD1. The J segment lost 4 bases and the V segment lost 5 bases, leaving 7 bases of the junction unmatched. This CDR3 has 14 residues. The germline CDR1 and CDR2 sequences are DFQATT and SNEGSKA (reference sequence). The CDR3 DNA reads TGCAGTGCTTCGGGGACAGGGGTGGGAGAGACCCAGTACTTC. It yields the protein CSASGTGVGETQYF.

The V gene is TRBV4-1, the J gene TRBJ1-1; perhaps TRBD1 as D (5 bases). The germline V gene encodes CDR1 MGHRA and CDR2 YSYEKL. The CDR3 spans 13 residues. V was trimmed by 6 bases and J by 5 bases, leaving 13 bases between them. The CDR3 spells CASRGPGGTEAFF. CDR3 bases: TGCGCCAGCAGGGGCCCCGGGGGGACTGAAGCTTTCTTT.

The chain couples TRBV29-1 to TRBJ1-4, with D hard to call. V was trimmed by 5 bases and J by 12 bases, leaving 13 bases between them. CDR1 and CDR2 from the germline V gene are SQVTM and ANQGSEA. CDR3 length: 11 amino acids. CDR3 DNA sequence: TGCAGCGTTCAAGTTTCCGCGGAACTGTTTTTT. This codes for CSVQVSAELFF.

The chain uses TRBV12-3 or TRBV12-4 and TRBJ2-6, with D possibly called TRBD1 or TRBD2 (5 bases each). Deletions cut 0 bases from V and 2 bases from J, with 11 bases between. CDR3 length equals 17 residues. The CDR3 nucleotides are TGTGCCAGCAGTTTAGCGAGGGGATCTGCTGGGGCCAACGTCCTGACTTTC. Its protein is CASSLARGSAGANVLTF.

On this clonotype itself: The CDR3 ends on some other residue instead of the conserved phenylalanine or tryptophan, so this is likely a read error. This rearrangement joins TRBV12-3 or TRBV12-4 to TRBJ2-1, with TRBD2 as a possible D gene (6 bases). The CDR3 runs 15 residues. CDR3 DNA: TGTGCTAGCAGTTTCGGAGGGACCATTTACAATGAGCAGTTCTAC. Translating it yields CASSFGGTIYNEQFY.

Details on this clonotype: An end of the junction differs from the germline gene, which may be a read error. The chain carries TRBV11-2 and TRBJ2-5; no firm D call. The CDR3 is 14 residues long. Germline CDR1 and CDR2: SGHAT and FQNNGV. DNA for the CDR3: TGTGCCAGCAGCGCACATTTAGAACAAGAGACCCAATACTTC. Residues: CASSAHLEQETQYF.

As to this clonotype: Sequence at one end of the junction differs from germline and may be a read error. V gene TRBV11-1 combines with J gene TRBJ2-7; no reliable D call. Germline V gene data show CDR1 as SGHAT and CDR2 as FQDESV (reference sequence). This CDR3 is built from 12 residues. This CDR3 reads CASSLAQGKQCF. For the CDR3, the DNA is TGTGCCAGCAGCTTAGCGCAAGGAAAGCAGTGCTTC.

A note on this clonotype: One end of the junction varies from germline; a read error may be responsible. The CDR3 is CASGLGREGPDTHYF. The DNA for the CDR3 is TGTGCCAGCGGTCTCGGGCGGGAGGGACCAGATACGCACTATTTT. V and J are TRBV4-2 and TRBJ2-3, with TRBD2 matching 9 bases. Germline CDR1 and CDR2: LGHNA and YNFKEQ. This CDR3 spans 15 amino acids.

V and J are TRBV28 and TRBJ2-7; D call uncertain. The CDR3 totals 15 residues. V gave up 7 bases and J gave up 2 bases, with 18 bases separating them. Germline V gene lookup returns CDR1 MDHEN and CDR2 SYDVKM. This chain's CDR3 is CASNSRAHLTYEQYF. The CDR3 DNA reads TGTGCCAGCAATTCTCGCGCCCACCTCACCTACGAGCAGTACTTC.

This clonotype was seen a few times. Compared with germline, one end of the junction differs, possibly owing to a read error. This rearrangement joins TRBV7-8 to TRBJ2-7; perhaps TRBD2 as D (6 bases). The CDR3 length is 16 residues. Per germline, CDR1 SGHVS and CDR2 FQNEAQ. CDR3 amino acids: CASSLGVTSGPYEQYF. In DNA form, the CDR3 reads TGTGCCAGCAGCTTAGGGGTGACTAGTGGGCCCTATGAGCAGTACTTC.

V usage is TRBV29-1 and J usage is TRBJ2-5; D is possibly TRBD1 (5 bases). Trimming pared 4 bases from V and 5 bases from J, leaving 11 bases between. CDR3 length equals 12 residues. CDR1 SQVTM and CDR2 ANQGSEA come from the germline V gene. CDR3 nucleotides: TGCAGCGTTGCGGTACAGGAGGAGACCCAGTACTTC. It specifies CSVAVQEETQYF.

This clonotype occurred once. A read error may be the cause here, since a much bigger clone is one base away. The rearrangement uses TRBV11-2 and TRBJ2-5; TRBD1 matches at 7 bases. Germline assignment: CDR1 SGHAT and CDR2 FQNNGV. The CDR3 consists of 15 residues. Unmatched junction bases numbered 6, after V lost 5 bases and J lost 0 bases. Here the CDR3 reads CASSPGTVDQETQYF. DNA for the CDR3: TGTGCCAGCAGCCCAGGGACAGTCGACCAAGAGACCCAGTACTTC. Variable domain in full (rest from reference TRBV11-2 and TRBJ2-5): EAGVAQSPRYKIIEKRQSVAFWCNPISGHATLYWYQQILGQGPKLLIQFQNNGVVDDSQLPKDRFSAERLKGVDSTLKIQPAKLEDSAVYLCASSPGTVDQETQYFGPGTRLLVL.

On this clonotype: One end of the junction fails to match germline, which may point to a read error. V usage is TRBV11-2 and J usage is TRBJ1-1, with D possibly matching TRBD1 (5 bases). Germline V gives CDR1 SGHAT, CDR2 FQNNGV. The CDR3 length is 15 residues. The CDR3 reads CASRLEPGAQTEAFF. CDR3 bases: TGTGCCAGCAGGTTAGAGCCCGGGGCGCAAACTGAAGCTTTCTTT.

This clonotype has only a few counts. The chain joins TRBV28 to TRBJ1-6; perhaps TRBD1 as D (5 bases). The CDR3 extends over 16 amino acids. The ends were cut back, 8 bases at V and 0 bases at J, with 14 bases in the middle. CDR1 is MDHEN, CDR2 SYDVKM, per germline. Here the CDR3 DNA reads TGTGCCAGCGGGGACCCGGGAAGCTCCTATAATTCACCCCTCCACTTT. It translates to CASGDPGSSYNSPLHF.

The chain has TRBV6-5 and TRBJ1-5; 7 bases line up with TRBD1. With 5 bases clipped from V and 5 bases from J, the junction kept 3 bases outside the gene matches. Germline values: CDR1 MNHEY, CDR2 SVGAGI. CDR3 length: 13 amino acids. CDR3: CASSTDRDQPQHF. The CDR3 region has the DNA TGTGCCAGCAGTACCGACAGGGATCAGCCCCAGCATTTT.

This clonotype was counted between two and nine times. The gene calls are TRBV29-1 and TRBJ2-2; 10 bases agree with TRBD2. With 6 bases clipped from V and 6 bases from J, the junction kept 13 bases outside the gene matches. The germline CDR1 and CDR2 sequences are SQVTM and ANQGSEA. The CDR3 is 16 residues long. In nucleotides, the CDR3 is TGCAGCGTGCTCCTATTAGCGGGAGGAGGCTCCGGGGAGCTGTTTTTT. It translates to CSVLLLAGGGSGELFF.

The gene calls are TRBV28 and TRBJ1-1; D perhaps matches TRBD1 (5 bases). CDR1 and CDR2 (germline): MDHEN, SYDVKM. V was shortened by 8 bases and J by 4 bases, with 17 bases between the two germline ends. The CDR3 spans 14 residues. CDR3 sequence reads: CASRTGSATTEAFF. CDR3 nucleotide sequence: TGTGCCAGCCGAACAGGATCGGCGACCACTGAAGCTTTCTTT.